This entry lists 13 T cell receptor beta chains sequenced from one sample in a study of blood T cell repertoires in COVID-19. Produced via immunoSEQ multiplex PCR; TCRdb's table is partial and in-frame only. This table holds over 200,000 clones, about 80% found once. Sequencing was carried out using PBMCs or T cells enriched from blood (not recorded which). Receptors originate from a man aged 40-55 years who had recovered from COVID-19.

The chain uses TRBV7-2 and TRBJ2-7; D might be TRBD1 (5 bases). The germline CDR1 and CDR2 sequences are SGHTA and FQGNSA. CDR3 length: 15 amino acids. V was pared by 7 bases and J by 6 bases, with 22 bases between. The CDR3 sequence: CASTLNTPGIGEQYF. CDR3 DNA: TGTGCCAGCACCCTAAACACCCCAGGGATTGGCGAGCAGTACTTC.

The rearrangement uses TRBV9 and TRBJ2-5; the D gene is possibly TRBD1 (6 bases). Germline V gene lookup returns CDR1 SGDLS and CDR2 YYNGEE. The CDR3 totals 15 residues. V was trimmed by 0 bases and J by 4 bases, leaving 13 bases between them. The CDR3 loop is CASSVDQGNGETQYF. The CDR3 DNA is TGTGCCAGCAGCGTAGACCAGGGGAACGGAGAGACCCAGTACTTC.

This clone was counted between two and nine times. The chain carries TRBV27 and TRBJ1-5, with 7 bases lining up with TRBD1. From germline, CDR1 is MNHEY and CDR2 SMNVEV (reference sequence). The junction had 5 bases not matched to a gene; V was cut back by 5 bases and J by 4 bases. The CDR3 contains 14 residues. The DNA for the CDR3 is TGTGCCAGCAGTGCACAGGGGAGAAATCAGCCCCAGCATTTT. Its protein is CASSAQGRNQPQHF.

The rearrangement links TRBV25-1 to TRBJ2-2, with D hard to call. Germline values: CDR1 MGHDK, CDR2 SYGVNS. The CDR3 consists of 13 residues. V shed 9 bases and J shed 4 bases, with 12 bases lying between them. CDR3 sequence (DNA): TGTGCCAGTCAGGCAGGTTTCACCGGGGAGCTGTTTTTT. Translated: CASQAGFTGELFF.

The V and J genes are TRBV12-3 or TRBV12-4 and TRBJ1-1; D is unresolved. V was shortened by 3 bases and J by 5 bases, with 4 bases between the two germline ends. There are 11 residues in the CDR3. CDR3 sequence: CASSFLTEAFF. In nucleotides, the CDR3 is TGTGCCAGCAGTTTTTTAACTGAAGCTTTCTTT.

The chain uses TRBV28 and TRBJ1-1; D perhaps matches TRBD1 (6 bases). The CDR3 length is 15 residues. Germline V gene data show CDR1 as MDHEN and CDR2 as SYDVKM. V gave up 5 bases and J gave up 0 bases, with 13 bases separating them. CDR3 in amino acids: CASSPLRDMNTEAFF. The CDR3 region has the DNA TGTGCCAGCAGTCCCCTCCGGGACATGAACACTGAAGCTTTCTTT.

This sequence joins TRBV5-1 and TRBJ1-4; D gene uncertain. The V gene lost 5 bases and the J gene lost 4 bases, with 15 bases spanning the gap. The germline V gene encodes CDR1 SGHRS and CDR2 YFSETQ. The CDR3 covers 15 residues. The CDR3 is CASSRGLPNNEKLFF. Here the CDR3 DNA reads TGCGCCAGCAGTCGTGGACTGCCGAATAATGAAAAACTGTTTTTT.

The V gene is TRBV18, the J gene TRBJ1-3; tentatively, D is TRBD1 (6 bases). The V end was cut by 6 bases, the J end by 3 bases, with 9 bases between. The CDR3 is 13 amino acids. The V gene's germline CDR1 is KGHSH and CDR2 LQKENI. The CDR3 DNA reads as TGTGCCAGCTCTACAGGGTTTGGAAACACCATATATTTT. This translates into CASSTGFGNTIYF.

This clone was seen a few times. The chain joins TRBV27 to TRBJ2-3, with 7 bases that match TRBD2. The germline V gene has CDR1 MNHEY and CDR2 SMNVEV (reference sequence). Unmatched junction bases numbered 11, after V lost 2 bases and J lost 6 bases. The CDR3 sequence is 16 residues long. The CDR3, as DNA: TGTGCCAGCAGTTTAGCGGCTAGCGGTTCAACTGATACGCAGTATTTT. This translates into CASSLAASGSTDTQYF.

The J gene is TRBJ1-1, the V gene TRBV19; no firm D call. Germline V CDR1 and CDR2: LNHDA, SQIVND (reference sequence). Trimming pared 3 bases from V and 6 bases from J, leaving 11 bases between. The CDR3 is 13 residues long. CDR3 bases: TGTGCCAGTAGTATTGGGCCGTACTCTGAAGCTTTCTTT. Its translation is CASSIGPYSEAFF.

This clone was counted a few times. J is TRBJ2-2 and V is TRBV29-1; a possible D gene is TRBD2 (6 bases). This CDR3 is built from 14 residues. Per germline, CDR1 SQVTM and CDR2 ANQGSEA. V lost 6 bases and J lost 5, with 16 bases in between. The CDR3 sequence is CSVLRGFGTGELFF. The CDR3 nucleotides are TGCAGCGTGTTGCGGGGATTTGGGACCGGGGAGCTGTTTTTT.

The V and J genes are TRBV28 and TRBJ2-7; 12 bases map to TRBD1. Trimming took 2 bases from V and 5 from J; bases not matched to a gene: 4. The CDR3 consists of 15 residues. Germline assignment: CDR1 MDHEN and CDR2 SYDVKM. CDR3: CASSLAGTGGNEQYF. The CDR3 DNA sequence: TGTGCCAGCAGTTTAGCCGGGACAGGGGGCAACGAGCAGTACTTC.

The rearrangement uses TRBV4-1 and TRBJ1-6; 7 bases map to TRBD1. J gave up 1 base and V 4 bases, and 1 base lay outside the gene matches. Germline loops: CDR1 MGHRA, CDR2 YSYEKL. This CDR3 is built from 15 residues. CDR3: CASSPDRSYNSPLHF. DNA for the CDR3: TGCGCCAGCAGCCCGGACAGGTCCTATAATTCACCCCTCCACTTT.